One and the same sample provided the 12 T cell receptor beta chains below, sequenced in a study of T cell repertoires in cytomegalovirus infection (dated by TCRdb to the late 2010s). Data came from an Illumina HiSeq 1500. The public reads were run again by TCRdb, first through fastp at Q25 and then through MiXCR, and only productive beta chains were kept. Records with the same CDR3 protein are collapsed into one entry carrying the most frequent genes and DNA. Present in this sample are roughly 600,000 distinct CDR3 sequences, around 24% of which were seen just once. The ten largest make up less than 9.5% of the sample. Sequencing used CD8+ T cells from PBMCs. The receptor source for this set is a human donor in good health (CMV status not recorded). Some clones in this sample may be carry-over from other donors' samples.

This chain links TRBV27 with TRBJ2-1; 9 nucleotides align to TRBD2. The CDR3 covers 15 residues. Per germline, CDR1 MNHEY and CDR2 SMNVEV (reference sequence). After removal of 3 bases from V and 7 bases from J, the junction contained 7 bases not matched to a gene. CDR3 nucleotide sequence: TGTGCCAGCAGTTTCGGGCGGGGGGGTTATAATGAGCAGTTCTTC. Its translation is CASSFGRGGYNEQFF.

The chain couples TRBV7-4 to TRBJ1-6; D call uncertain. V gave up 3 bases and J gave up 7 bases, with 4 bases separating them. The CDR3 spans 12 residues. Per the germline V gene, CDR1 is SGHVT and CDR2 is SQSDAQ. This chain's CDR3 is CASSFRNSPLHF. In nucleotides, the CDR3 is TGTGCCAGCAGCTTCAGGAATTCACCCCTCCACTTT.

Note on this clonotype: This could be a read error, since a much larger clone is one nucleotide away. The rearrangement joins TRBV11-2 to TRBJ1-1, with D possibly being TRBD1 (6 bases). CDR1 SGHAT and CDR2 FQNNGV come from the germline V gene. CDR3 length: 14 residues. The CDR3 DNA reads TGTGCCAGCAGCTTTACGGGGGCGAACCCTGAAGCTTTCTTT. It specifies CASSFTGANPEAFF.

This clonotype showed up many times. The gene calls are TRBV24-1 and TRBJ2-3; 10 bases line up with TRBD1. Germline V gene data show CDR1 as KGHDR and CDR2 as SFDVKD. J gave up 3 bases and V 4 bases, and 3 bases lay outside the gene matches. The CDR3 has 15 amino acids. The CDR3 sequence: CATSEWDRGTDTQYF. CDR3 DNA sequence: TGTGCCACCAGTGAATGGGACAGGGGAACAGATACGCAGTATTTT.

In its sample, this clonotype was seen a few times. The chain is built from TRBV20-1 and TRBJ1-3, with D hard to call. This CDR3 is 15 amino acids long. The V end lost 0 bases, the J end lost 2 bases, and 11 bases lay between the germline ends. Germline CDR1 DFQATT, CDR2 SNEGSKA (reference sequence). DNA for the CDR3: TGCAGTGCTAGAGATTACGGGTTTACTGGAAACACCATATATTTT. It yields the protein CSARDYGFTGNTIYF.

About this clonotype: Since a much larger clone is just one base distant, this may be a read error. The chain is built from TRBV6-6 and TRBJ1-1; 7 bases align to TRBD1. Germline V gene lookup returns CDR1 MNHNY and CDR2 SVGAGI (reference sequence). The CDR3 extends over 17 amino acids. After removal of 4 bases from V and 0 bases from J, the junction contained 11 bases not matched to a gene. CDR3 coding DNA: TGTGCCAGCAGTTTGAACAGGGGAGCAGGGGTGAACACTGAAGCTTTCTTT. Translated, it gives CASSLNRGAGVNTEAFF.

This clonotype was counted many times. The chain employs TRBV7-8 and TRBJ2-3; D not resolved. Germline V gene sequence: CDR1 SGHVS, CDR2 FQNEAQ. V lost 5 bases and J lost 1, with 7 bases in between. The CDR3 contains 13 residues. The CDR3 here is CASSPPGTDTQYF. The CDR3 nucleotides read TGTGCCAGCAGCCCGCCCGGCACAGATACGCAGTATTTT.

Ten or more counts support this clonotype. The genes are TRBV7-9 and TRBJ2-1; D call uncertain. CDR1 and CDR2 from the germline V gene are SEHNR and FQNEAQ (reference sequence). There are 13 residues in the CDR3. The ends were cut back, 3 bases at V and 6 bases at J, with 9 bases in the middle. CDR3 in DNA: TGTGCCAGCAGCTTTACCACAGTCAATGAGCAGTTCTTC. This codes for CASSFTTVNEQFF.

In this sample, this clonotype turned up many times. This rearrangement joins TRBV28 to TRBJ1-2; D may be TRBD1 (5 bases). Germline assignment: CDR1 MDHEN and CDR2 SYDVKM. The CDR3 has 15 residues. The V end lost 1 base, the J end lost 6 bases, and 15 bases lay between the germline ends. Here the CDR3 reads CASSLYRQGVDGYTF. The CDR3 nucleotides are TGTGCCAGCAGTTTATACCGGCAGGGAGTCGATGGCTACACCTTC.

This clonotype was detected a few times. The CDR3: CASRPTGTSYEQYV. Here the CDR3 DNA reads TGTGCCAGCAGGCCAACAGGGACCTCCTACGAGCAGTACGTC. The chain carries TRBV28 and TRBJ2-7, with D maybe TRBD1 (6 bases). Trimming shortened V by 6 bases and J by 0 bases, and 12 bases separated the two germline ends. Looked up from germline, CDR1 is MDHEN and CDR2 is SYDVKM. CDR3 length equals 14 residues.

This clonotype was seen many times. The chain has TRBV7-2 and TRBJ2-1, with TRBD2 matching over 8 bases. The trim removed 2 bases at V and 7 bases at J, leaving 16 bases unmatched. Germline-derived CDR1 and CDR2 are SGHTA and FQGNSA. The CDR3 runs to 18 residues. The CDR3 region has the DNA TGTGCCAGCAGCTTATACCCAATCCCGGGGGGGAGTTCAAATGAGCAGTTCTTC. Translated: CASSLYPIPGGSSNEQFF.

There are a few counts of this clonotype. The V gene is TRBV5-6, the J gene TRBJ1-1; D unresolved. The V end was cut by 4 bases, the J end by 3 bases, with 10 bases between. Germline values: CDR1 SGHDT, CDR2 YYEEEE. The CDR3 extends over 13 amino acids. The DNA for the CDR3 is TGTGCCAGCAGCCGGATATCAGACACTGAAGCTTTCTTT. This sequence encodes CASSRISDTEAFF. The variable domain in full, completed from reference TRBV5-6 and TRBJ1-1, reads DAGVTQSPTHLIKTRGQQVTLRCSPKSGHDTVSWYQQALGQGPQFIFQYYEEEERQRGNFPDRFSGHQFPNYSSELNVNALLLGDSALYLCASSRISDTEAFFGQGTRLTVV.